This is a list of T cell receptor beta chains from one sample in a study of OX40 agonist ivuxolimab in advanced cancers. Repertoires were generated with immunoSEQ multiplex PCR, while TCRdb's copy carries only in-frame clones and drops some. The sample holds approximately 120,000 clones; roughly 92% are singletons and the top ten take 0.7% to 0.85%. This material consisted of CD4+ or CD8+ T cells sorted from blood, taken in a trial of the OX40 agonist ivuxolimab. The source is an adult with an advanced solid tumor such as melanoma, head and neck, liver or kidney cancer. Both conserved end residues are part of each CDR3. Fields, in order: V gene, J gene, CDR3 length, clone size, D gene, CDR3 protein, CDR3 DNA. The D gene is left open where the match is weak. Rows may omit the clone size; those that give it use once, few, many or a size class.

>TRBV7-2|TRBJ1-5|14|NA|NA
CASSLGGAHQPQHF
TGTGCCAGCAGCTTAGGGGGCGCACACCAGCCCCAGCATTTT
>TRBV28|TRBJ1-2|13|once|NA
CASSRNSNYGYTF
TGTGCCAGCAGTCGTAACAGCAACTATGGCTACACCTTC
>TRBV19|TRBJ1-4|14|NA|NA
CASQDPATNEKLFF
TGTGCCAGTCAGGATCCCGCAACTAATGAAAAACTGTTTTTT
>TRBV6-6|TRBJ2-7|15|NA|NA
CASSPGPSSSYEQYF
TGTGCCAGCAGCCCGGGACCATCGAGCTCCTACGAGCAGTACTTC
>TRBV19|TRBJ2-3|16|NA|TRBD1
CASSPETGSIFDTQYF
TGTGCCAGTAGTCCCGAGACAGGGTCAATCTTTGATACGCAGTATTTT
>TRBV2|TRBJ2-5|13|NA|NA
CASSGDSLETQYF
TGTGCCAGCAGTGGGGATAGCCTAGAGACCCAGTACTTC
>TRBV27|TRBJ1-2|13|NA|TRBD1
CASSFRQGNGYTF
TGTGCCAGCAGTTTTAGACAGGGTAATGGCTACACCTTC
>TRBV6-5|TRBJ1-2|16|NA|NA
CASSYSIQARYYGYTF
TGTGCCAGCAGTTACTCAATACAGGCCCGGTACTATGGCTACACCTTC
>TRBV5-1|TRBJ2-5|14|NA|NA
CASSLAPGRETQYF
TGCGCCAGCAGCTTGGCCCCGGGGCGAGAGACCCAGTACTTC
>TRBV11-2|TRBJ1-3|13|NA|NA
CASSPRQGNTIYF
TGTGCCAGCAGCCCTCGACAAGGAAACACCATATATTTT
>TRBV19|TRBJ1-5|13|NA|TRBD1
CARTDRLGQPQHF
TGTGCCCGTACGGACAGGTTGGGTCAGCCCCAGCATTTT
>TRBV5-1|TRBJ2-5|13|NA|NA
CASSLGSQETQYF
TGCGCCAGCAGCTTGGGCTCCCAAGAGACCCAGTACTTC
>TRBV5-1|TRBJ1-4|14|NA|NA
CASSLEQFNEKLFF
TGCGCCAGCAGCTTGGAACAGTTTAATGAAAAACTGTTTTTT
>TRBV28|TRBJ2-5|16|NA|NA
CASSPLSGFQSQAQYF
TGTGCCAGCAGTCCCCTCTCAGGGTTCCAATCTCAGGCCCAGTACTTC
>TRBV7-3|TRBJ2-1|16|NA|TRBD2
CASSTSGASGYNEQFF
TGTGCCAGCAGCACATCGGGAGCTAGCGGATACAATGAGCAGTTCTTC
>TRBV5-1|TRBJ2-5|15|NA|TRBD1
CASSLDRGLWETQYF
TGCGCCAGCAGTCTGGACAGGGGGCTGTGGGAGACCCAGTACTTC
>TRBV7-6|TRBJ2-7|14|NA|NA
CASSYRTSAPEQYF
TGTGCCAGCAGCTATAGGACTTCGGCCCCCGAGCAGTACTTC
>TRBV7-7|TRBJ1-3|14|NA|TRBD1
CASSVGTAGNTIYF
TGTGCTAGCAGCGTCGGGACAGCTGGAAACACCATATATTTT
>TRBV19|TRBJ1-1|15|NA|TRBD1
CASSAHGTVNTEAFF
TGTGCCAGTAGTGCACACGGGACAGTGAACACTGAAGCTTTCTTT
>TRBV4-3|TRBJ1-1|14|NA|NA
CASSHSSMNTEAFF
TGCGCCAGCAGCCACTCATCGATGAACACTGAAGCTTTCTTT
>TRBV4-1|TRBJ1-3|15|NA|NA
CASSQGGTAGNTIYF
TGCGCCAGCAGCCAAGGCGGGACGGCTGGAAACACCATATATTTT
>TRBV10-3|TRBJ2-5|12|NA|NA
CAISPNQETQYF
TGTGCCATAAGCCCAAACCAAGAGACCCAGTACTTC
>TRBV7-3|TRBJ1-4|14|NA|NA
CASSPRGNNEKLFF
TGTGCCAGCAGCCCCCGAGGGAATAATGAAAAACTGTTTTTT
>TRBV7-6|TRBJ1-4|15|NA|NA
CASSLDWRADEKLFF
TGTGCCAGCAGCCTAGATTGGAGGGCTGATGAAAAACTGTTTTTT
>TRBV27|TRBJ2-7|15|NA|NA
CASSLRGTALHEQYF
TGTGCCAGCAGTTTACGGGGTACCGCTCTCCACGAGCAGTACTTC
>TRBV10-3|TRBJ1-5|14|NA|NA
CAISTGTANQPQHF
TGTGCCATCAGCACGGGGACGGCCAATCAGCCCCAGCATTTT
>TRBV30|TRBJ1-2|15|NA|TRBD1
CAWSVQGTATYGYTF
TGTGCCTGGAGTGTACAAGGGACAGCGACCTATGGCTACACCTTC
>TRBV5-4|TRBJ2-3|16|NA|TRBD2
CASKTSSGVPPDTQYF
TGTGCCAGCAAGACCTCTAGCGGAGTCCCCCCGGATACGCAGTATTTT
>TRBV6-1|TRBJ2-7|13|NA|TRBD1
CASSEQGAREQYF
TGTGCCAGCAGTGAACAGGGGGCGCGAGAGCAGTACTTC
>TRBV27|TRBJ1-4|15|NA|TRBD1
CASGWGTGRDEKLFF
TGTGCCAGCGGCTGGGGGACAGGGAGGGACGAAAAACTGTTTTTT
>TRBV19|TRBJ1-1|11|NA|NA
CASSLEFEAFF
TGTGCCAGTAGTCTGGAGTTTGAAGCTTTCTTT
>TRBV19|TRBJ2-2|15|NA|TRBD2
CASSTGTSGRRELFF
TGTGCCAGTAGTACCGGGACTAGCGGGAGGCGGGAGCTGTTTTTT
>TRBV9|TRBJ2-5|17|NA|NA
CASSVAAISAGQETQYF
TGTGCCAGCAGCGTAGCGGCAATTTCGGCGGGTCAAGAGACCCAGTACTTC
>TRBV7-2|TRBJ2-7|16|NA|NA
CASSSGLVRNGYEQYF
TGTGCCAGCAGCTCCGGCTTAGTGCGGAACGGCTACGAGCAGTACTTC
>TRBV14|TRBJ1-5|13|NA|TRBD1
CASSDRVGQPQHF
TGTGCCAGCAGCGACAGGGTTGGTCAGCCCCAGCATTTT
>TRBV5-5|TRBJ1-1|14|NA|NA
CASSLTGTNTEAFF
TGTGCCAGCAGCTTGACAGGGACTAACACTGAAGCTTTCTTT
>TRBV5-6|TRBJ2-7|14|NA|NA
CASSHFRGVYEQYF
TGTGCCAGCAGCCACTTCAGGGGAGTCTACGAGCAGTACTTC
>TRBV15|TRBJ2-7|17|NA|TRBD2
CATSRALAAGGNYEQYF
TGTGCCACCAGCAGAGCCCTTGCGGCGGGAGGCAACTACGAGCAGTACTTC
>TRBV29-1|TRBJ2-7|11|NA|NA
CSVGTGDEQYF
TGCAGCGTTGGGACGGGTGACGAGCAGTACTTC
>TRBV19|TRBJ1-5|15|NA|NA
CASSMAGVIFQPQHF
TGTGCCAGTAGTATGGCGGGTGTAATATTTCAGCCCCAGCATTTT
>TRBV7-9|TRBJ2-3|12|NA|NA
CASREGQNTQYF
TGTGCCAGCAGGGAGGGACAAAATACGCAGTATTTT
>TRBV5-1|TRBJ2-7|14|NA|NA
CASSLGTLGDEQYF
TGCGCCAGCAGCTTGGGGACCCTCGGGGACGAGCAGTACTTC
>TRBV28|TRBJ1-5|15|NA|NA
CASSPGTSEGQPQHF
TGTGCCAGTTCCCCCGGGACCTCGGAGGGCCAGCCCCAGCATTTT
>TRBV27|TRBJ2-7|16|NA|TRBD1
CASSFRKDRGTYEQYF
TGTGCCAGCAGTTTCCGTAAGGACAGGGGGACCTACGAGCAGTACTTC
>TRBV5-1|TRBJ2-7|15|NA|NA
CASSFRGDFAYEQYF
TGCGCCAGCAGTTTCAGGGGTGATTTCGCCTACGAGCAGTACTTC
>TRBV6-6|TRBJ1-4|13|NA|TRBD1
CASSGDRPEKLFF
TGTGCCAGCAGTGGGGACAGGCCCGAAAAACTGTTTTTT
>TRBV5-4|TRBJ1-1|18|NA|TRBD1
CASSPKTGVRGVNTEAFF
TGTGCCAGCAGCCCAAAGACAGGGGTTAGAGGTGTGAACACTGAAGCTTTCTTT
>TRBV7-2|TRBJ2-5|16|NA|NA
CASSLRVSRGAETQYF
TGTGCCAGCAGCTTAAGAGTGTCCAGGGGGGCGGAGACCCAGTACTTC
>TRBV19|TRBJ1-1|13|NA|NA
CASSISGVTEAFF
TGTGCCAGTAGTATATCCGGGGTCACTGAAGCTTTCTTT
>TRBV19|TRBJ2-7|15|NA|TRBD2
CASTLAGGLSYEQYF
TGTGCCAGTACACTAGCGGGAGGTTTATCCTACGAGCAGTACTTC
>TRBV11-2|TRBJ2-7|14|NA|TRBD1
CASSPRDRNYEQYF
TGTGCCAGCAGCCCTCGGGACAGGAACTACGAGCAGTACTTC
>TRBV6-1|TRBJ1-5|18|NA|NA
CASSDLNPRGVSNQPQHF
TGTGCCAGCAGTGACCTCAACCCTAGGGGCGTGAGCAATCAGCCCCAGCATTTT
>TRBV25-1|TRBJ2-7|14|once|NA
CASSEPGLAKEQYF
TGTGCCAGCAGTGAGCCAGGGCTAGCGAAAGAGCAGTACTTC
>TRBV5-1|TRBJ1-1|15|once|NA
CASSLVGTRENEAFF
TGCGCCAGCAGCTTGGTCGGGACCAGGGAAAATGAAGCTTTCTTT
>TRBV2|TRBJ1-1|12|NA|NA
CASSVAGTEAFF
TGTGCCAGCAGTGTGGCTGGGACTGAAGCTTTCTTT
>TRBV11-3|TRBJ2-1|16|NA|TRBD2
CASSPSGWGINDEQFF
TGTGCCAGCAGCCCTAGCGGGTGGGGGATTAACGATGAGCAGTTCTTC
>TRBV27|TRBJ2-4|16|NA|TRBD2
CASSLSGSGKVNIQYF
TGTGCCAGCAGTTTATCGGGTAGCGGGAAAGTAAACATTCAGTACTTC
>TRBV18|TRBJ1-5|16|NA|TRBD1
CASSPPGQGYDGPQHF
TGTGCCAGCTCACCACCGGGACAGGGGTATGATGGGCCCCAGCATTTT
>TRBV11-2|TRBJ2-6|18|once|TRBD1
CASSLSGTGNSGANVLTF
TGTGCCAGCAGCTTAAGTGGGACAGGGAACTCTGGGGCCAACGTCCTGACTTTC